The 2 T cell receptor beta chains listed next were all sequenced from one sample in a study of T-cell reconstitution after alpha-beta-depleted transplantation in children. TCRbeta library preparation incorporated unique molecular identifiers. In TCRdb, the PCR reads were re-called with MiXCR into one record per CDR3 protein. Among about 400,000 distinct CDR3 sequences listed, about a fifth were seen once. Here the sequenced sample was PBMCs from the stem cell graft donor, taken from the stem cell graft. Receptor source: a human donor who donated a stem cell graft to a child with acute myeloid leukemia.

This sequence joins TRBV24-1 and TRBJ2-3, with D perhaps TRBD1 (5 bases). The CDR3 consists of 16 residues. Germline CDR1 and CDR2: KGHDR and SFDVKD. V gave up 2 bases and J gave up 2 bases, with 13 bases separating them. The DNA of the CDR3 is TGTGCCACCAGTGATTCGGACATTAGTTACACAGATACGCAGTATTTT. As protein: CATSDSDISYTDTQYF.

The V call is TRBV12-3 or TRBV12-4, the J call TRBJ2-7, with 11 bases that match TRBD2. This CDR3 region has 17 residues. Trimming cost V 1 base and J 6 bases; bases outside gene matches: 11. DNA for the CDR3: TGTGCCAGCAGTTTAGGTCCCCCTACTAGCGGGAGAGGCGAGCAGTACTTC. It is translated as CASSLGPPTSGRGEQYF.